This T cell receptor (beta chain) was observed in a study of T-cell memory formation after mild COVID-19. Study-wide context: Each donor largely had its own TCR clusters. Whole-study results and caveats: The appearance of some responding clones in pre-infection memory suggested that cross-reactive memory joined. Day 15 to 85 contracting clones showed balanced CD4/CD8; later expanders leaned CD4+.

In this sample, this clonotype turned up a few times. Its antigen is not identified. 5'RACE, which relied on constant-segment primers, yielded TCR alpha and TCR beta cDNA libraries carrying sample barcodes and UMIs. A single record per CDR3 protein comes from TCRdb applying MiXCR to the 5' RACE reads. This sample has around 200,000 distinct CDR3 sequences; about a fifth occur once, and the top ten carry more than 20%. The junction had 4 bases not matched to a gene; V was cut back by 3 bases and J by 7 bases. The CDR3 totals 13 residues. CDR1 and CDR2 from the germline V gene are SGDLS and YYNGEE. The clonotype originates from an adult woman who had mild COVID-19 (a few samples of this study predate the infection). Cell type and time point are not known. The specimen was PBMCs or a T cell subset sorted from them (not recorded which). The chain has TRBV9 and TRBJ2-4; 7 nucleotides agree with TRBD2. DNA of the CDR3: TGTGCCAGCAGCGCCCCCGGGGGGAACATTCAGTACTTC. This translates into CASSAPGGNIQYF.